The 21 T cell receptor beta chains below come from one sample, sequenced in a study of cytotoxic CD8 clonotypes in ibrutinib-treated CLL. TCRdb keeps only in-frame clones here, not all; method: immunoSEQ multiplex PCR. The sample consists of 15,000 to 20,000 clones, approximately 81% of them appearing once. Sequencing was performed on PBMCs, taken before ibrutinib treatment. The receptors originated from a human donor with chronic lymphocytic leukemia.

The chain couples TRBV7-8 to TRBJ2-5; no clear D gene. With 5 bases removed from V and 2 bases from J, the gap between germline ends came to 12 bases. This CDR3 comprises 14 residues. Germline CDR1 and CDR2: SGHVS and FQNEAQ. The CDR3 loop is CASSPVGRQETQYF. CDR3 in DNA: TGTGCCAGCAGCCCAGTTGGCAGACAAGAGACCCAGTACTTC. Supplemented by reference TRBV7-8 and TRBJ2-5, the full variable domain reads GAGVSQSPRYKVAKRGQDVALRCDPISGHVSLFWYQQALGQGPEFLTYFQNEAQLDKSGLPSDRFFAERPEGSVSTLKIQRTQQEDSAVYLCASSPVGRQETQYFGPGTRLLVL.

This clone appeared once. The chain combines TRBV18 with TRBJ1-2; D is ambiguous. This CDR3 spans 14 amino acids. V lost 0 bases, J lost 8 bases, and 13 bases lay in between. CDR1 is KGHSH and CDR2 is LQKENI in the germline V gene. This chain's CDR3 is CASSPPENSKGYTF. CDR3 coding DNA: TGTGCCAGCTCACCACCGGAGAACAGCAAAGGCTACACCTTC.

This rearrangement joins TRBV7-9 to TRBJ1-2; D uncertain. V dropped 7 bases and J dropped 0 bases, with 9 bases sitting between them. The germline gives CDR1 SEHNR, CDR2 FQNEAQ (reference sequence). The CDR3 has 13 residues. The CDR3 loop reads CASNGVPNYGYTF. CDR3 DNA sequence: TGTGCCAGCAATGGGGTCCCTAACTATGGCTACACCTTC.

V gene TRBV27 combines with J gene TRBJ2-7; D unclear. Germline CDR1 MNHEY, CDR2 SMNVEV (reference sequence). The CDR3 sequence is 16 residues long. Trimming stripped 6 bases from V and 3 bases from J, with 21 bases between. CDR3 in DNA: TGTGCCAGCAGACCAGCCGCCGGGCTAACCAACTACGAGCAGTACTTC. This encodes CASRPAAGLTNYEQYF.

The rearrangement joins TRBV9 to TRBJ2-1; the match to TRBD1 covers 10 bases. In germline, CDR1 is SGDLS, CDR2 YYNGEE. Trimming took 0 bases from V and 2 from J; bases not matched to a gene: 2. The CDR3 loop spans 16 amino acids. The CDR3: CASSVVGTGAYNEQFF. CDR3 nucleotide sequence: TGTGCCAGCAGCGTAGTCGGGACAGGGGCCTACAATGAGCAGTTCTTC.

The chain is built from TRBV5-4 and TRBJ2-3, with D possibly matching TRBD1 (6 bases). The CDR3 totals 15 residues. With 1 base removed from V and 1 base from J, the gap between germline ends came to 10 bases. Germline V gene sequence: CDR1 SGHNT, CDR2 YYREEE (reference sequence). CDR3 in amino acids: CASSLTGKGTDTQYF. CDR3 bases: TGTGCCAGCAGCTTGACAGGGAAGGGCACAGATACGCAGTATTTT. The full variable domain, in which reference TRBV5-4 and TRBJ2-3 provide the parts outside the CDR3, is ETGVTQSPTHLIKTRGQQVTLRCSSQSGHNTVSWYQQALGQGPQFIFQYYREEENGRGNFPPRFSGLQFPNYSSELNVNALELDDSALYLCASSLTGKGTDTQYFGPGTRLTVL.

The chain joins TRBV19 to TRBJ2-1; D may be TRBD2 (5 bases). The germline CDR1 and CDR2 sequences are LNHDA and SQIVND (reference sequence). The length of the CDR3 is 13 residues. V was shortened by 5 bases and J by 7 bases, with 12 bases between the two germline ends. Here the CDR3 reads CASSWSGVNEQFF. In DNA form, the CDR3 reads TGTGCCAGTAGTTGGAGCGGAGTAAATGAGCAGTTCTTC.

The chain links TRBV28 to TRBJ2-7; 14 bases line up with TRBD2. Germline CDR1 reads MDHEN; CDR2 reads SYDVKM. Losses at the gene ends were 5 bases for V and 4 bases for J; bases not matched to a gene: 10. This CDR3 region has 17 residues. CDR3 in DNA: TGTGCCAGCAGTGTCCCGACTAGCGGGAGGGAAGGGTACGAGCAGTACTTC. Its translation is CASSVPTSGREGYEQYF. Together with reference TRBV28 and TRBJ2-7, the CDR3 gives the full variable domain: DVKVTQSSRYLVKRTGEKVFLECVQDMDHENMFWYRQDPGLGLRLIYFSYDVKMKEKGDIPEGYSVSREKKERFSLILESASTNQTSMYLCASSVPTSGREGYEQYFGPGTRLTVT.

The chain carries TRBV28 and TRBJ1-3; D call uncertain. The CDR3 covers 16 residues. Trimming removed 5 bases at V and 0 bases at J, with 14 bases between. Germline CDR1 and CDR2: MDHEN and SYDVKM. The CDR3 reads CASSTRTASSGNTIYF. The DNA of the CDR3 is TGTGCCAGCAGTACCCGGACGGCTAGCTCTGGAAACACCATATATTTT.

The chain recombines TRBV18 with TRBJ2-1, with TRBD2 matching 9 bases. The CDR3 consists of 17 residues. V was pared by 3 bases and J by 5 bases, with 11 bases of the junction left unmatched. Germline V gene lookup returns CDR1 KGHSH and CDR2 LQKENI. The CDR3 DNA reads as TGTGCCAGCTCACCGCCATCTTCGGGACTAGCCGACAATGAGCAGTTCTTC. Its protein is CASSPPSSGLADNEQFF.

The rearrangement joins TRBV7-9 to TRBJ2-5; D possibly corresponds to TRBD1 (6 bases). V was shortened by 4 bases and J by 6 bases, with 21 bases between the two germline ends. Germline loops: CDR1 SEHNR, CDR2 FQNEAQ (reference sequence). The CDR3 runs to 16 residues. The CDR3 DNA sequence: TGTGCCAGCAGCTCATGGCCCGGGACAACCGGGAAGACCCAGTACTTC. Translation gives CASSSWPGTTGKTQYF.

This chain links TRBV20-1 with TRBJ2-7, with 7 nucleotides matching TRBD1. Unmatched junction bases numbered 3, after V lost 3 bases and J lost 7 bases. Germline values: CDR1 DFQATT, CDR2 SNEGSKA (reference sequence). This CDR3 has 11 amino acids. Here the CDR3 DNA reads TGCAGTGCTAGTAGGGGGCGGGAGCAGTACTTC. Residues: CSASRGREQYF.

The chain uses TRBV5-1 and TRBJ2-7, with TRBD2 matching over 15 bases. Trimming took 4 bases from V and 4 from J; bases not matched to a gene: 3. The germline V gene has CDR1 SGHRS and CDR2 YFSETQ. CDR3 length: 15 residues. Here the CDR3 reads CASSHGLAGGYEQYF. CDR3 in DNA: TGCGCCAGCAGCCACGGACTAGCGGGAGGGTACGAGCAGTACTTC.

The CDR3 bases are TGTGCCAGCAGCCCCTGGACAGGGGACGGCGAGCAGTACTTC. It is translated as CASSPWTGDGEQYF. The J gene is TRBJ2-7, the V gene TRBV9; 9 bases fit TRBD1. The CDR3 has 14 residues. CDR1 and CDR2 (germline): SGDLS, YYNGEE. V gave up 4 bases and J gave up 6 bases; unmatched junction bases: 8. Full variable domain (remainder filled in from reference TRBV9 and TRBJ2-7): DSGVTQTPKHLITATGQRVTLRCSPRSGDLSVYWYQQSLDQGLQFLIQYYNGEERAKGNILERFSAQQFPDLHSELNLSSLELGDSALYFCASSPWTGDGEQYFGPGTRLTVT.

The chain has TRBV27 and TRBJ2-5, with D tentatively TRBD2 (7 bases). Trimming left V 7 bases short and J 5 bases short, with 23 bases between. The CDR3 has 16 amino acids. CDR1 and CDR2 from the germline V gene are MNHEY and SMNVEV (reference sequence). The DNA of the CDR3 is TGTGCCAGCACCCCTGGAGGGGGGGGAGGGCGGGAGACCCAGTACTTC. Amino acids: CASTPGGGGGRETQYF.

This clone was picked up a small number of times. The gene calls are TRBV7-9 and TRBJ1-3; 7 positions agree with TRBD1. CDR3 length: 14 residues. Germline CDR1 SEHNR, CDR2 FQNEAQ (reference sequence). Losses at the gene ends were 4 bases for V and 2 bases for J; bases not matched to a gene: 2. The chain's CDR3 is CASSSTGAGNTIYF. The DNA of the CDR3 is TGTGCCAGCAGCTCAACAGGGGCTGGAAACACCATATATTTT.

The rearrangement uses TRBV27 and TRBJ2-1; weak D call: TRBD2 (6 bases). V gave up 6 bases and J gave up 0 bases, with 15 bases separating them. This CDR3 contains 16 residues. CDR1 MNHEY and CDR2 SMNVEV come from the germline V gene (reference sequence). CDR3 DNA sequence: TGTGCCAGCAGCCACCGGGGGACTCTCTCCTACAATGAGCAGTTCTTC. Amino acids: CASSHRGTLSYNEQFF.

The rearrangement joins TRBV4-3 to TRBJ2-1; 10 bases align to TRBD2. The CDR3 covers 17 residues. The trim removed 3 bases at V and 6 bases at J, leaving 11 bases unmatched. Germline V gives CDR1 LGHNA, CDR2 YSLEER. CDR3 nucleotides: TGCGCCAGCAGCCAGGAGACTAGCGGGTGGCGCGGCAATGAGCAGTTCTTC. Protein product: CASSQETSGWRGNEQFF.

This clone was picked up a small number of times. The chain links TRBV28 to TRBJ1-2; no clear D gene. The germline V and J ends were trimmed by 5 bases and 0 bases, with 7 bases remaining between them. The germline V gene has CDR1 MDHEN and CDR2 SYDVKM. The CDR3 length is 13 residues. Here the CDR3 DNA reads TGTGCCAGCAGTGACGGGGCTAACTATGGCTACACCTTC. Its translation: CASSDGANYGYTF.

This chain joins TRBV4-2 and TRBJ2-7; D is uncertain. V lost 1 base, J lost 0 bases, and 7 bases lay in between. Germline V lookup: CDR1 LGHNA, CDR2 YNFKEQ. The CDR3 runs 14 residues. The CDR3, as DNA: TGTGCCAGCAGCCAAGCTGGGGACTCCTACGAGCAGTACTTC. This sequence encodes CASSQAGDSYEQYF.

The gene calls are TRBV7-8 and TRBJ1-4, with a tentative D call TRBD1 (6 bases). This CDR3 region has 15 residues. Germline values: CDR1 SGHVS, CDR2 FQNEAQ. Trimming took 3 bases from V and 0 from J, leaving 8 bases between them. The CDR3 region is CASSLRTATNEKLFF. DNA for the CDR3: TGTGCCAGCAGCTTGCGGACAGCAACTAATGAAAAACTGTTTTTT.